The present entry profiles one T cell receptor (beta chain) with its context. This record belongs to a study of Ad26.COV2.S vaccination and SARS-CoV-2 variants. Losses at the gene ends were 1 base for V and 5 bases for J; bases not matched to a gene: 15. The CDR3 runs 20 residues. Germline V CDR1 and CDR2: KGHDR, SFDVKD. Treatment described: 15 to 20 received Ad26.COV2.S at low or high dose, single or two shots; roughly five received placebo; per-sample allocation not given. Sample collection was performed on day 63 after the first vaccine or placebo injection. Only in-frame clones appear in the TCRdb table, and some are missing; sequencing was by immunoSEQ multiplex PCR. The sample consists of about 400,000 clones, around 82% of them appearing once.

The chain employs TRBV24-1 and TRBJ2-1, with 11 bases identical to TRBD2. Source: peripheral blood, taken in a trial of Ad26.COV2.S vaccine versus placebo. The receptor's source is a person between 18 and 60 years old who received the Ad26.COV2.S COVID-19 vaccine or a placebo. The CDR3 here is CATSDFGSWASGGYHNEQFF. The CDR3 bases are TGTGCCACCAGTGATTTTGGTAGTTGGGCTAGCGGGGGGTACCACAATGAGCAGTTCTTC.